The clone carrying this T cell receptor (beta chain) was recorded many times. The data were obtained in a study of T cells in Graves' hyperthyroidism and ophthalmopathy. Study overall: Peripheral blood specimens were obtained at initial diagnosis, prior to any treatment.

RNA transcripts provided the source from which TCR beta CDR3 regions were amplified. An initial round of RT-PCR targeting the TCR CDR3 relied on the HTBI primer set. TCRdb passed the multiplex PCR reads through MiXCR, listing each CDR3 protein once. In the table there are 370,000 or so distinct CDR3 sequences, 20% to 30% of which are singletons. These patients, aged 18 to 65, had recently diagnosed hyperthyroidism lasting under 2 months. In making diagnoses, clinical symptoms, serum thyroxine and TRAb, thyroid ultrasound and orbital computed tomography were all used. A roughly 9.3 ml volume of fresh peripheral blood provided the PBMCs. V shed 3 bases, J shed 4 bases, and the junction held 6 bases outside the gene matches. Per the germline V gene, CDR1 is MDHEN and CDR2 is SYDVKM. The CDR3 covers 15 residues.

The sequencing input was blood. This TCR derives from a man aged 45-60 years with Graves' hyperthyroidism. J is TRBJ1-1 and V is TRBV28, with 9 bases lining up with TRBD1. As DNA, the CDR3 is TGTGCCAGCAGTTTCGGGACAGGGTCTAGCACTGAAGCTTTCTTT. This gives the protein CASSFGTGSSTEAFF.